This T cell receptor (beta chain) was recovered during a study of T cells in Graves' hyperthyroidism and ophthalmopathy. Amplification of TCR beta CDR3 regions was performed using RNA transcripts as template. An initial round of RT-PCR targeting the TCR CDR3 relied on the HTBI primer set. TCRdb itself ran the multiplex PCR reads through MiXCR, one entry per CDR3 protein. The sample consists of a few hundred thousand distinct CDR3 sequences, just under 15% of them appearing once. Germline values: CDR1 MNHEY, CDR2 SMNVEV (reference sequence). V gave up 5 bases and J gave up 0 bases, with 17 bases separating them. This CDR3 has 17 amino acids. Whole-study results and caveats: Most clonotypes expanded in the thyroid (above 0.001) were also present in blood.

This clonotype was seen a handful of times. The target antigen is unknown. This receptor was obtained from a woman younger than 45 with Graves' hyperthyroidism. The chain recombines TRBV27 with TRBJ2-1; the D is unclear. Sequencing input: blood. As DNA, the CDR3 is TGTGCCAGCAGTCTTCAAGCTGCGGTAAGCTCCTACAATGAGCAGTTCTTC. It specifies CASSLQAAVSSYNEQFF.